Listed below are T cell receptor beta chains from one sample, sequenced in a study of blood T cell repertoires in COVID-19. Generated by immunoSEQ multiplex PCR, the TCRdb table keeps only in-frame clones and is missing some. The table includes 150,000 or so clones, 75% to 95% detected once. Sequencing used peripheral blood. Source of these receptors: a man aged 45-65 years with acute or convalescent COVID-19. The CDR3 runs from the conserved cysteine through the conserved F or W. The D gene is left open where the match is weak. The size of a clone is reported for some rows only, either as once, few or many, or as a class for expanded clones.

j_call	v_call	d_call	clone_size	cdr3_nt	cdr3_aa
TRBJ1-2	TRBV7-9	NA	NA	TGTGCCAGCAGCCCCCTTCCGGATGGCTACACCTTC	CASSPLPDGYTF
TRBJ1-3	TRBV3-1/TRBV3-2	NA	NA	TGTGCCAGCAGCCCTCAGGGGCACGGAAACACCATATATTTT	CASSPQGHGNTIYF
TRBJ1-5	TRBV28	TRBD1	NA	TGTGCCAGCAGCCCGGTTCGGGACAGTAAATCAAAAAATCAGCCCCAGCATTTT	CASSPVRDSKSKNQPQHF
TRBJ2-6	TRBV5-6	NA	NA	TGTGCCAGCAGCCCCCCATCTGGGGCCAACGTCCTGACTTTC	CASSPPSGANVLTF
TRBJ1-1	TRBV11-2	NA	once	TGTGCCAGCAGCTTAATAGCGAACACTGAAGCTTTCTTT	CASSLIANTEAFF
TRBJ2-3	TRBV6-5	TRBD1	NA	TGTGCCAGCGGCCGGGACAGGGTCGCCGATACGCAGTATTTT	CASGRDRVADTQYF
TRBJ1-1	TRBV27	NA	NA	TGTGCCAGCAGTTTACGTCGGGGGAACACTGAAGCTTTCTTT	CASSLRRGNTEAFF
TRBJ2-2	TRBV4-1	NA	NA	TGCGCCAGCAGCCAAGATGCCGGACAACGGGAGCTGTTTTTT	CASSQDAGQRELFF
TRBJ1-1	TRBV12-3/TRBV12-4	NA	NA	TGTGCCAGCAGTTTAGACCGGCGGAGAGCTTTCTTT	CASSLDRRRAFF
TRBJ1-3	TRBV6-5	TRBD1	once	TGTGCCAGCACCAGGGACAGGGTAGGAAACACCATATATTTT	CASTRDRVGNTIYF
TRBJ2-1	TRBV7-9	NA	NA	TGTGCCAGCAGTGCCGGTCTCACCATCTACAATGAGCAGTTCTTC	CASSAGLTIYNEQFF
TRBJ2-2	TRBV5-5	NA	NA	TGTGCCAGCAGCTCAGCCCGGTTGACCCGGGGCACCGGGGAGCTGTTTTTT	CASSSARLTRGTGELFF
TRBJ2-7	TRBV11-2	NA	NA	TGTGCCAGCAGCTTTCCTGGGGGGTACAGTGGCGAGCAGTACTTC	CASSFPGGYSGEQYF
TRBJ2-1	TRBV5-1	NA	few	TGCGCCAGCAGCCTCGGTGGACTCCACAATGAGCAGTTCTTC	CASSLGGLHNEQFF
TRBJ1-5	TRBV5-6	TRBD1	NA	TGTGCCAGCAGCCGCTCGGGACAGTATAGCAATCAGCCCCAGCATTTT	CASSRSGQYSNQPQHF
TRBJ2-5	TRBV9	NA	once	TGTGCCAGCAGCGTTCAGGAGGGAGAGACCCAGTACTTC	CASSVQEGETQYF
TRBJ1-5	TRBV18	TRBD1	NA	TGTGCCAGCTCACGGACAGGGGGGTATAGCAATCAGCCCCAGCATTTT	CASSRTGGYSNQPQHF
TRBJ1-5	TRBV5-6	NA	NA	TGTGCCAGCAGCTTGCACAGGGACCTCTATAGCAATCAGCCCCAGCATTTT	CASSLHRDLYSNQPQHF
TRBJ1-3	TRBV4-3	TRBD1	NA	TGCGCCAGCAGCCGAGGGACAGGGGGAAACACCATATATTTT	CASSRGTGGNTIYF
TRBJ1-6	TRBV6-6	NA	few	TGTGCCAGCAGTTACACGAGCCACTATAATTCACCCCTCCACTTT	CASSYTSHYNSPLHF
TRBJ2-5	TRBV3-1/TRBV3-2	NA	NA	TGTGCCAGCAGCCAAGTTCCGCAGGGGCCGTACTTC	CASSQVPQGPYF
TRBJ2-3	TRBV9	TRBD2	NA	TGTGCCAGTAGCCCTAGCGGTGGCACAGATACGCAGTATTTT	CASSPSGGTDTQYF
TRBJ2-5	TRBV27	NA	NA	TGTGCCAGCAGTCTCAGATCACAAGAGACCCAGTACTTC	CASSLRSQETQYF
TRBJ1-1	TRBV29-1	TRBD1	NA	TGCAGCGTAAGACAGGGGAGTACTGAAGCTTTCTTT	CSVRQGSTEAFF
TRBJ2-3	TRBV5-5	TRBD2	NA	TGTGCCAGCAGCTTGTTTCTTACGGCTAGCGGGAGTACAGATACGCAGTATTTT	CASSLFLTASGSTDTQYF
TRBJ1-4	TRBV24-1	NA	NA	TGTGCCACCAGTGATCGCTTGTCGGCTAATGAAAAACTGTTTTTT	CATSDRLSANEKLFF
TRBJ1-6	TRBV19	NA	once	TGTGCCAGTAGTACGGGTGGTGGGAGTAATTCACCCCTCCACTTT	CASSTGGGSNSPLHF
TRBJ2-3	TRBV25-1	NA	NA	TGTGCCAGCAGTGCCCACCAGGGGGCGGGGGGCACAGATACGCAGTATTTT	CASSAHQGAGGTDTQYF
TRBJ2-3	TRBV25-1	TRBD2	NA	TGTGCCAGCAATAGAATGGCGGGAGACACAGATACGCAGTATTTT	CASNRMAGDTDTQYF
TRBJ2-1	TRBV19	TRBD2	NA	TGTGCCAGTATCGGGAAAGGGACTAGCGGGAGAGGGTCCTACAATGAGCAGTTCTTC	CASIGKGTSGRGSYNEQFF
TRBJ1-3	TRBV11-2	NA	few	TGTGCCAGCAGCCCGGACACTCGCGGAAACACCATATATTTT	CASSPDTRGNTIYF
TRBJ1-4	TRBV3-1/TRBV3-2	NA	NA	TGTGCCAGCAGCCCTATCGTTAATGAAAAACTGTTTTTT	CASSPIVNEKLFF
TRBJ2-7	TRBV27	TRBD1	NA	TGTGCCAGCAGTGATACCGACAGGGGTCCCTACGAGCAGTACTTC	CASSDTDRGPYEQYF
TRBJ2-3	TRBV15	TRBD1	NA	TGTGCCACCAGCAGAGACAGGGGGCCGGATACGCAGTATTTT	CATSRDRGPDTQYF
TRBJ2-2	TRBV5-1	TRBD2	once	TGCGCCAGCAGGGTTGAGGGACTAGCGTTTGGCGGGGAGCTGTTTTTT	CASRVEGLAFGGELFF
TRBJ1-1	TRBV3-1/TRBV3-2	NA	NA	TGTGCCAGCTCCTCCAACGGGAACACTGAAGCTTTCTTT	CASSSNGNTEAFF
TRBJ2-1	TRBV2	NA	NA	TGTGCCAGCACAGGGGCAGGGAGGGGCAATGAGCAGTTCTTC	CASTGAGRGNEQFF
TRBJ1-5	TRBV19	NA	NA	TGTGCCAGTAACCCAGGGGAAGGCAATCAGCCCCAGCATTTT	CASNPGEGNQPQHF
TRBJ2-2	TRBV28	NA	once	TGTGCCAGCAGTGGGGGGAATACCGGGGAGCTGTTTTTT	CASSGGNTGELFF
TRBJ1-2	TRBV5-1	TRBD1	NA	TGCGCCAGCAGCCCATGGACAGGGGGCTCGGTCTATGGCTACACCTTC	CASSPWTGGSVYGYTF
TRBJ1-6	TRBV10-1	NA	few	TGCGCCAGCGGCCCGACAGAGAAGGCGTATAATTCACCCCTCCACTTT	CASGPTEKAYNSPLHF
TRBJ1-1	TRBV28	NA	once	TGTGCCAGCAGTTTCCCCACCGCGGGGGCTTTCTTT	CASSFPTAGAFF
TRBJ2-2	TRBV7-8	TRBD1	NA	TGTGCCAGCAGCTTAAGTAACAGGGGGAACACCGGGGAGCTGTTTTTT	CASSLSNRGNTGELFF
TRBJ2-2	TRBV7-9	NA	NA	TGTGCCAGCAGCGACCGTACAGGGCGCCCGAACACCGGGGAGCTGTTTTTT	CASSDRTGRPNTGELFF
TRBJ1-5	TRBV28	TRBD1	NA	TGTGCCAGCAGTTTATCAGGGGGCCAGCCCCAGCATTTT	CASSLSGGQPQHF
TRBJ2-1	TRBV25-1	NA	NA	TGTGCCAGCCGCCCCGAGGCGCTTCCTTACAATGAGCAGTTCTTC	CASRPEALPYNEQFF
TRBJ2-1	TRBV28	NA	NA	TGTGCCAGCAGCACCTCGGGAGTAATCTACAATGAGCAGTTCTTC	CASSTSGVIYNEQFF
TRBJ1-2	TRBV6-6	NA	NA	TGTGCCAGCAGTTACCGAGCGGATACTAACTATGGCTACACCTTC	CASSYRADTNYGYTF
TRBJ1-1	TRBV7-9	NA	NA	TGTGCCAGCAGCTTTGGAGGGGCTGAAGCTTTCTTT	CASSFGGAEAFF
TRBJ2-2	TRBV6-5	NA	NA	TGTGCCAGCAGTTACTCAGGGACATCGAACACCGGGGAGCTGTTTTTT	CASSYSGTSNTGELFF
TRBJ2-2	TRBV27	NA	NA	TGTGCCAGCAGTTTAGTAGAGACCGGGGAGCTGTTTTTT	CASSLVETGELFF
TRBJ2-7	TRBV7-3	NA	NA	TGTGCCAGCAGCTTATACGGGGGAGGCGAGCAGTACTTC	CASSLYGGGEQYF